This T cell receptor beta chain was found in a study of cytomegalovirus exposure and HLA in healthy donors. PCR involved 60 Vbeta and 13 Jbeta primers. Produced via immunoSEQ multiplex PCR; TCRdb's table is partial and in-frame only. The sample has roughly 100,000 clones, around 57% seen once. V dropped 0 bases and J dropped 7; count of bases not matched to a gene: 6. The CDR3 runs 16 residues. Looked up from germline, CDR1 is GTSNPN and CDR2 is SVGIG (reference sequence). The chain is built from TRBV30 and TRBJ2-1; 13 nucleotides match TRBD2. This clonotype was obtained from a human donor in good health. Sequencing was performed on PBMCs. DNA of the CDR3: TGTGCCTGGAGTGTTTGGACTAGCGGGAGTAGGAATGAGCAGTTCTTC. This translates into CAWSVWTSGSRNEQFF.